This TCR beta chain was profiled in a study of monozygotic twins with inflammatory bowel disease. Making cDNA involved eight separate reactions per sample. PCR of TCRalpha and TCRbeta cDNA was nested, with two rounds of around 16 and 10 cycles. TCRdb reprocessed the 5' RACE reads and reports one entry per CDR3 protein, with no DNA. Recorded for this sample: hundreds of thousands of distinct CDR3 sequences. Collection yielded 2 to 3 ml of blood per donor. This CDR3 has 14 amino acids. The germline V gene has CDR1 MNHNY and CDR2 SVGAGI (reference sequence). The V call is TRBV6-6, the J call TRBJ1-1; checking the TCRdb D call of TRBD1 is not possible without DNA. Sample: blood. The TCR was taken from a human donor with ulcerative colitis or Crohn's disease, or a healthy co-twin of an affected twin (not recorded which). The CDR3 sequence: CASSRTGLNTEAFF.